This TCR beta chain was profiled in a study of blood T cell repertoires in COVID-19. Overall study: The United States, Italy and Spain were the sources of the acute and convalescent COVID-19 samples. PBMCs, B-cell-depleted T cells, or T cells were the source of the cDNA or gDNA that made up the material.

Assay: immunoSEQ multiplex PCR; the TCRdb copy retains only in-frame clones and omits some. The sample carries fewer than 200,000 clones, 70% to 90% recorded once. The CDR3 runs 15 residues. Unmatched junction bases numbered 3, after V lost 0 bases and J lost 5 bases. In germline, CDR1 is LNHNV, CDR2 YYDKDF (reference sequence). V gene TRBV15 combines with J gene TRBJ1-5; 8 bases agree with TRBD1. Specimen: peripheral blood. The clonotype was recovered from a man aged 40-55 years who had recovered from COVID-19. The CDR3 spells CATSRDTTGDQPQHF. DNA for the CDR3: TGTGCCACCAGCAGAGACACGACAGGGGATCAGCCCCAGCATTTT.